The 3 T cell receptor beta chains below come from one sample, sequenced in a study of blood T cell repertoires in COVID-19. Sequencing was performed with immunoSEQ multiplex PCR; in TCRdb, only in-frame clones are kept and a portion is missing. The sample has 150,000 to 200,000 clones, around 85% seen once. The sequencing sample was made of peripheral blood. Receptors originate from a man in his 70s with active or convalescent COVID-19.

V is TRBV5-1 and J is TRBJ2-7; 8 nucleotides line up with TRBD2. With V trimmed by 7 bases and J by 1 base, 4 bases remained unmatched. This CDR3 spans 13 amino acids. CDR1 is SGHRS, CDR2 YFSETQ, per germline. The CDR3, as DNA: TGCGCCAGCTCGACGGGGGGGTCCTACGAGCAGTACTTC. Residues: CASSTGGSYEQYF.

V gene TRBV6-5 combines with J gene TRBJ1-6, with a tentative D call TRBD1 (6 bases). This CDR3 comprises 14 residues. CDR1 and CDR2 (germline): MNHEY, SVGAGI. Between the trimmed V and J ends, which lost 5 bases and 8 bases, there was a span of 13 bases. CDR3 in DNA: TGTGCCAGCAGTACGGACAGACTGTATTCACCCCTCCACTTT. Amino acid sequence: CASSTDRLYSPLHF.

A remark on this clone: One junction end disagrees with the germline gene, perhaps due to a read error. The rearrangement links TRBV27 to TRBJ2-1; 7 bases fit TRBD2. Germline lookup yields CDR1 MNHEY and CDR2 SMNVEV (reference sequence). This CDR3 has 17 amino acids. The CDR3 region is CVSSSPLLAGSYNEQFF. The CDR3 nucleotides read TGTGTCAGCAGTTCCCCCCTTTTAGCGGGCTCCTACAATGAGCAGTTCTTC.